Listed below are T cell receptor beta chains from one sample, sequenced in a study of PD-L1 blockade in urothelial cancer. Measured with immunoSEQ multiplex PCR; TCRdb has only the in-frame clones, and not every one. The sample lists 50,000 or so clones; about 86% were seen once. The starting material was PBMCs, obtained around atezolizumab (anti-PD-L1) treatment. The origin of the receptors is a man aged 55-75 years with urothelial cancer. CDR3s include the opening cysteine and the closing phenylalanine or tryptophan. D genes are given only for firm matches. A clone size is listed for some rows: how often the clone was seen (once, few, many), or a class if it is expanded.

V gene,clone size,D gene,J gene,CDR3 protein,CDR3 DNA
TRBV6-5,.,.,TRBJ1-1,CASSLGGFAAFF,TGTGCCAGCAGTCTCGGCGGATTTGCAGCTTTCTTT
TRBV15,.,.,TRBJ2-6,CATSRDRGSGANVLTF,TGTGCCACCAGCAGAGATCGGGGGTCTGGGGCCAACGTCCTGACTTTC
TRBV9,.,TRBD2,TRBJ2-5,CASSAIGGGHSSGRVQETQYF,TGTGCCAGCAGCGCTATAGGGGGGGGACATTCCAGCGGGAGGGTTCAAGAGACCCAGTACTTC
TRBV7-9,.,TRBD1,TRBJ1-6,CASSLDPRQGYNSPLHF,TGTGCCAGCAGCTTAGATCCGCGACAGGGCTATAATTCACCCCTCCACTTT
TRBV7-2,.,.,TRBJ1-1,CASSLASLQNTEAFF,TGTGCCAGCAGCTTAGCGTCACTCCAGAACACTGAAGCTTTCTTT
TRBV13,.,TRBD2,TRBJ2-5,CASSKRAGGLETQYF,TGTGCCAGCAGCAAAAGAGCGGGAGGGCTAGAGACCCAGTACTTC
TRBV19,once,.,TRBJ2-7,CASSIARDYEQYF,TGTGCCAGTAGTATCGCGAGAGACTACGAGCAGTACTTC
TRBV7-3,.,TRBD2,TRBJ2-2,CASSSGGTGELFF,TGTGCCAGCAGCTCGGGGGGGACCGGGGAGCTGTTTTTT
TRBV19,once,TRBD2,TRBJ2-1,CASSIGTSEYNEQFF,TGTGCCAGTAGTATCGGGACTAGCGAGTACAATGAGCAGTTCTTC
TRBV7-8,.,TRBD1,TRBJ1-4,CASSITGGAGTNEKLFF,TGTGCCAGCAGCATTACAGGGGGCGCGGGAACTAATGAAAAACTGTTTTTT
TRBV12-5,.,TRBD1,TRBJ1-4,CASGGTGPNEKLFF,TGTGCTAGTGGGGGGACAGGGCCTAATGAAAAACTGTTTTTT
TRBV10-2,.,TRBD1,TRBJ1-5,CASSEVGGGQPQHF,TGCGCCAGCAGTGAGGTAGGGGGCGGTCAGCCCCAGCATTTT
TRBV6-1,.,.,TRBJ2-3,CASRGAGTDTQYF,TGTGCCAGCAGGGGGGCTGGCACAGATACGCAGTATTTT
TRBV5-1,few,TRBD1,TRBJ2-4,CASSSGQGSVNIQYF,TGCGCCAGCAGCTCAGGACAGGGATCTGTAAACATTCAGTACTTC
TRBV7-8,.,TRBD2,TRBJ2-1,CASSSTPPGLAGVNEQFF,TGTGCCAGCAGCTCGACCCCCCCCGGACTAGCGGGGGTGAATGAGCAGTTCTTC
TRBV5-1,once,TRBD2,TRBJ2-1,CASRPTSGPYNEQFF,TGCGCCAGCAGACCTACTAGCGGGCCTTACAATGAGCAGTTCTTC
TRBV5-6,.,.,TRBJ2-6,CASSLGSVSTVRGANVLTF,TGTGCCAGCAGCTTGGGCTCCGTTTCGACAGTGAGAGGGGCCAACGTCCTGACTTTC
TRBV10-3,.,.,TRBJ2-5,CAISEVVGGETQYF,TGTGCCATCAGTGAGGTTGTAGGAGGAGAGACCCAGTACTTC
TRBV19,.,TRBD1,TRBJ2-7,CASSDQPRDRGLEQYF,TGTGCCAGTAGTGACCAGCCCCGGGACAGGGGTCTCGAGCAGTACTTC
TRBV6-5,.,.,TRBJ1-2,CASSYSWGGLVYGYTF,TGTGCCAGCAGTTACTCGTGGGGGGGGCTCGTCTATGGCTACACCTTC
TRBV19,.,.,TRBJ1-3,CASSPMSSGNTIYF,TGTGCCAGTAGTCCCATGAGCTCTGGAAACACCATATATTTT
TRBV19,.,.,TRBJ1-5,CASSIYGASNQPQHF,TGTGCCAGTAGTATTTATGGGGCCAGCAATCAGCCCCAGCATTTT
TRBV10-3,.,TRBD2,TRBJ2-1,CAISESGLASQSYNEQFF,TGTGCCATCAGTGAGTCCGGACTAGCTTCTCAATCCTACAATGAGCAGTTCTTC
TRBV5-1,.,TRBD2,TRBJ2-1,CASSLALAGGGEQFF,TGCGCCAGCAGCTTGGCTCTAGCGGGAGGCGGTGAGCAGTTCTTC
TRBV6-1,.,TRBD1,TRBJ1-1,CASSPRTGRDTEAFF,TGTGCCAGCAGTCCACGGACAGGGAGAGACACTGAAGCTTTCTTT
TRBV11-3,.,TRBD2,TRBJ2-1,CASSFRRGGPEQFF,TGTGCCAGCAGCTTCCGACGGGGGGGCCCGGAGCAGTTCTTC